This T cell receptor beta chain was recovered during a study of shared clonotypes between healthy human individuals. Study-level findings and limits: Across subsets, estimated richness was generally greater for naive than for memory populations.

The donor population consisted of healthy HIV-negative adults with no recent acute infections or vaccinations. Every subset had its genomic DNA shared out evenly among several immunoSEQ plates. About 200 ng DNA, about 33,000 T cell genomes, went into each sorted-subset replicate PCR. Sequencing was performed with immunoSEQ multiplex PCR; in TCRdb, only in-frame clones are kept and a portion is missing. The sample has around 690,000 clones; 90% are singletons. This CDR3 has 19 residues. Trimming took 5 bases from V and 1 from J, leaving 25 bases between them. Germline CDR1 and CDR2: LNHDA and SQIVND (reference sequence). Comment on this clone: Its specificity is unknown.

The chain combines TRBV19 with TRBJ2-3; no definite D call. Specimen: memory CD8+ T cells from PBMCs. Subset defined: CD45RO+ cells pooled with CCR7-negative TemRA cells. This TCR came from a man younger than 30 in good health. Some clones in this sample may be carry-over from other donors' samples. The CDR3: CASSPPWQYPYSGTDTQYF. The CDR3 DNA sequence: TGTGCCAGTAGTCCTCCGTGGCAGTATCCATACTCCGGCACAGATACGCAGTATTTT.